This TCR beta chain is from a study of cytomegalovirus exposure and HLA in healthy donors. Study background: The early release's HLA-typed donors yielded 78 million or so unique TCRs.

Study-wide results and caveats: Sequencing likely caused a cluster of highly shared sequence variants. In a later analysis, HLA-associated beta chains showed higher expansion and lower generation probabilities than comparable chains. It has been reported that TCR beta sequences accurately predicted the HLA-A and HLA-B alleles of most subjects.

V was cut by 0 bases and J by 2 bases, with 11 bases left in between. The V gene's germline CDR1 is SGHTA and CDR2 FQGNSA. The length of the CDR3 is 15 residues. In the PCR, 60 Vbeta and 13 Jbeta primers were used. Repertoires were generated with immunoSEQ multiplex PCR, while TCRdb's copy carries only in-frame clones and drops some. This sample contains over 65,000 clones. Regarding this clone: No antigen is known for it.

This receptor was taken from a woman in her twenties or thirties in good health and CMV-seronegative. The sequenced material came from PBMCs. The rearrangement joins TRBV7-2 to TRBJ2-7; perhaps TRBD2 as D (6 bases). The CDR3 loop is CASSLAAGPTYEQYF. DNA for the CDR3: TGTGCCAGCAGCTTAGCGGCGGGGCCTACCTACGAGCAGTACTTC.